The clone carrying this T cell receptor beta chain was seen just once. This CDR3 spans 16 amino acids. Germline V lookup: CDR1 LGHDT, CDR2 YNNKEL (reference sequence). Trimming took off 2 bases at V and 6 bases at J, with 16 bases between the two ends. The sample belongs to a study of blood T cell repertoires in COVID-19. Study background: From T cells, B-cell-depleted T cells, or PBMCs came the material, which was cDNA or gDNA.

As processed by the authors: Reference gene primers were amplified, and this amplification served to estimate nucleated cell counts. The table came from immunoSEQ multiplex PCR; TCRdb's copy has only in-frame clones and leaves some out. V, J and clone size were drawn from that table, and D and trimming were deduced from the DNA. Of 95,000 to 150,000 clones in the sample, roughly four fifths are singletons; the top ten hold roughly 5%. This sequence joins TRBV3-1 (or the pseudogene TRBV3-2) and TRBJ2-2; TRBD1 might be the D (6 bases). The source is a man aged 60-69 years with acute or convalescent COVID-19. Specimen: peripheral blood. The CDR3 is CASSQITTRGAGELFF. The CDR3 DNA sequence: TGTGCCAGCAGCCAAATCACGACCAGGGGCGCCGGGGAGCTGTTTTTT.